Listed below are T cell receptor beta chains from one sample, sequenced in a study of Graves' ophthalmopathy and Graves' hyperthyroidism. TCRdb called the multiplex PCR reads again in MiXCR, with one record for every CDR3 protein. This table holds almost 750,000 distinct CDR3 sequences, roughly two fifths found once. Sequencing used peripheral blood. The receptors derive from an adult man with Graves' ophthalmopathy. CDR3s include the opening cysteine and the closing phenylalanine or tryptophan. The order of the fields is D gene, clone size, J gene, V gene, CDR3 DNA, CDR3 protein. A D gene is named only where the DNA matches it firmly. Not every row has a clone size; where given, it reads once, few, many or a size class.

TRBD1	few	TRBJ1-1	TRBV7-9	TGTGCCAGCAGCTTAGGAGGGACAGGGGTCATTGAAGCTTTCTTT	CASSLGGTGVIEAFF
NA	NA	TRBJ2-7	TRBV10-1	TGCGCCAGCAGTGGGGGGGTACCCCCCTACGAGCAGTACTTC	CASSGGVPPYEQYF
NA	NA	TRBJ2-3	TRBV7-2	TGTGCCAGCAGCGTGATTTACATAAGCACAGATACGCAGTATTTT	CASSVIYISTDTQYF
NA	many	TRBJ1-2	TRBV20-1	TGCAGTGCTAGAGTTCGGGGGCAGACCTATGGCTACACCTTC	CSARVRGQTYGYTF
TRBD1	NA	TRBJ1-1	TRBV2	TGTGCCAGCAGCGTCGACAGGGAAGTGAACACTGAAGCTTTCTTT	CASSVDREVNTEAFF
NA	many	TRBJ2-5	TRBV7-9	TGTGCCAGCAGCTTAGGTGGCAGCTTAGAGACCCAGTACTTC	CASSLGGSLETQYF
TRBD1	NA	TRBJ1-2	TRBV11-1	TGTGCCAGCAGCTTAGCCAGGGGGTTTTCTCCTTACCAACGCTATGGCTACACCTTC	CASSLARGFSPYQRYGYTF
NA	NA	TRBJ1-5	TRBV24-1	TGTGCCACCAGTGCTAGAGACGAGGACGATAATACGCCCCAGCATTTT	CATSARDEDDNTPQHF
TRBD2	NA	TRBJ2-5	TRBV20-1	TGCAGTGCTACCTTGAGCGGGGAAGAGACCCAGTACTTC	CSATLSGEETQYF
NA	many	TRBJ1-2	TRBV16	TGTGCCAGCAGCCACGCGGATAACTATGGCTACACCTTC	CASSHADNYGYTF
NA	few	TRBJ2-7	TRBV20-1	TGCAGTGCTAGATGGCAGACTTACGAGCAGTACTTC	CSARWQTYEQYF
NA	many	TRBJ1-2	TRBV7-9	TGTGCCAGCAGCTTAAGGGCAGGCCCAAACTATGGCTACACCTTC	CASSLRAGPNYGYTF
NA	few	TRBJ2-7	TRBV5-4	TGTGCCAGCAGCTTATGGGGTCTAGTGTCCGAGCAGTACTTC	CASSLWGLVSEQYF
NA	once	TRBJ1-1	TRBV24-1	TGTGCCACCGGTGGAGGCAGGGGAACTGAAGCTTTCTTT	CATGGGRGTEAFF
TRBD1	few	TRBJ2-2	TRBV7-9	TGTGCCAGCAAGGGACAGGGAGTCACCGGGGAGCTGTTTTTT	CASKGQGVTGELFF
NA	NA	TRBJ2-7	TRBV7-9	TGTGCCAGCGGGGTAGGCTACGAGCAGTACTTC	CASGVGYEQYF
NA	NA	TRBJ2-5	TRBV7-9	TGTGCCAGCATCCCTCAGGGGAGTCGGACCCAGTACTTC	CASIPQGSRTQYF
TRBD1	NA	TRBJ2-6	TRBV6-5	TGTGCCAGCAGTCCTACAGGGGTCTCTGGGGCCAACGTCCTGACTTTC	CASSPTGVSGANVLTF
TRBD1	few	TRBJ1-2	TRBV9	TGTGCCAGCAGCCCTACAGGACAGGGGTCCTATGGCTACACCTTC	CASSPTGQGSYGYTF
NA	many	TRBJ1-4	TRBV2	TGTGCCAGCAGTGAAGCGGAGACAGGAACTGAAAAACTGTTTTTT	CASSEAETGTEKLFF
NA	once	TRBJ1-1	TRBV27	TGTGCCAGCAGTTTGAGGAGCAACCTCCGAATGAACACTGAAGCTTTCTTT	CASSLRSNLRMNTEAFF
TRBD1	once	TRBJ2-7	TRBV20-1	TGCAGTGCTGCCCGGGACAGCTTCTCCTACGAGCAGTACTTC	CSAARDSFSYEQYF
NA	NA	TRBJ1-5	TRBV24-1	TGTGCCACCATGCGGGGGGCCGGAGAGACCCAGCATTTT	CATMRGAGETQHF
NA	NA	TRBJ1-1	TRBV5-4	TGTGCCAGCAGCCAAGAGACACCCAACACTGAAGCTTTCTTT	CASSQETPNTEAFF
NA	NA	TRBJ1-2	TRBV20-1	TGCAGTGCTCCCAGTGCCAACTATGGCTACACCTTC	CSAPSANYGYTF
NA	many	TRBJ1-6	TRBV11-3	TGTGCCAGCAGCTTAGGGGCCAAGGTTTCACCCCTCCACTTT	CASSLGAKVSPLHF
TRBD2	few	TRBJ2-5	TRBV11-2	TGTGCCAGCAGCCTCCGGGGGGTAGCGGGAGAGACCCAGTACTTC	CASSLRGVAGETQYF
TRBD1	many	TRBJ1-5	TRBV29-1	TGCAGCGTTGCTATCGGGGGACAGGGGTTGAATCAGCCCCAGCATTTT	CSVAIGGQGLNQPQHF
NA	NA	TRBJ1-1	TRBV15	TGTGCCAGCAGGGACCGTCTAGGAACGACCGAAGCTTTCTTT	CASRDRLGTTEAFF
NA	NA	TRBJ1-2	TRBV7-6	TGTGCCAGCAGCTTAATAGCCGGGGGCGCTGACTATGGCTACACCTTC	CASSLIAGGADYGYTF
TRBD1	many	TRBJ1-4	TRBV10-2	TGCGCCAGCAGTAACAGGGGAAACACTAATGAAAAACTGTTTTTT	CASSNRGNTNEKLFF
TRBD1	NA	TRBJ2-2	TRBV5-1	TGCGCCAGCACTCTACAGGGGGCTACCACCGGGGACCTGTTTTTT	CASTLQGATTGDLFF
TRBD2	few	TRBJ2-7	TRBV7-6	TGTGCCAGCAGCTTAAACCCCGGGACTAGCGGGACCTACGAGCAGTACTTC	CASSLNPGTSGTYEQYF
TRBD1	once	TRBJ1-2	TRBV29-1	TGCAGCAACCAAGGACAGGACTATGGCTACACCTTC	CSNQGQDYGYTF
NA	few	TRBJ1-1	TRBV20-1	TGCAGTGCTAGTTCCCAGCTCTTGAACACTGAAGCTTTCTTT	CSASSQLLNTEAFF
NA	many	TRBJ1-2	TRBV10-1	TGCGCCAGCAGTGAGCGGCGAGACTATGGCTACACCTTC	CASSERRDYGYTF
NA	NA	TRBJ2-5	TRBV7-6	TGTGCCAGCAGCTCCACGTATGGGGGGCAAGAGACCCAGTACTTC	CASSSTYGGQETQYF
TRBD1	many	TRBJ1-4	TRBV9	TGTGCCAGCAGCGGAGGGGGCATTGGCGAAAAACTGTTTTTT	CASSGGGIGEKLFF